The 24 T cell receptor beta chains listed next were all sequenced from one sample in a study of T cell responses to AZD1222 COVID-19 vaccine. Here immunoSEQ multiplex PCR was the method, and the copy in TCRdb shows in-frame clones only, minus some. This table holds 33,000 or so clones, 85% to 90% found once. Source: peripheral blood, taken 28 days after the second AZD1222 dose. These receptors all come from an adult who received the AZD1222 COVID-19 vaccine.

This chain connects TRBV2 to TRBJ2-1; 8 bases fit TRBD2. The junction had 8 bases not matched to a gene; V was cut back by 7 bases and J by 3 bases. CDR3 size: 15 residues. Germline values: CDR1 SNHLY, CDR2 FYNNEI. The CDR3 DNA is TGTGCCAGCACCATCATTAGCGGGATCTACAATGAGCAGTTCTTC. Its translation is CASTIISGIYNEQFF. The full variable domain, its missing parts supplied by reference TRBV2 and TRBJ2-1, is EPEVTQTPSHQVTQMGQEVILRCVPISNHLYFYWYRQILGQKVEFLVSFYNNEISEKSEIFDDQFSVERPDGSNFTLKIRSTKLEDSAMYFCASTIISGIYNEQFFGPGTRLTVL.

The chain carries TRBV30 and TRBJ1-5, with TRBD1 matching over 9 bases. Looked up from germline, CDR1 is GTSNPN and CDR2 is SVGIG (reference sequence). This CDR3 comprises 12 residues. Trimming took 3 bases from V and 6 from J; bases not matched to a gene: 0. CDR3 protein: CAWRGQGQPQHF. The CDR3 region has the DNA TGTGCCTGGAGGGGACAGGGTCAGCCCCAGCATTTT. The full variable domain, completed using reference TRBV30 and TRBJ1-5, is SQTIHQWPATLVQPVGSPLSLECTVEGTSNPNLYWYRQAAGRGLQLLFYSVGIGQISSEVPQNLSASRPQDRQFILSSKKLLLSDSGFYLCAWRGQGQPQHFGDGTRLSIL.

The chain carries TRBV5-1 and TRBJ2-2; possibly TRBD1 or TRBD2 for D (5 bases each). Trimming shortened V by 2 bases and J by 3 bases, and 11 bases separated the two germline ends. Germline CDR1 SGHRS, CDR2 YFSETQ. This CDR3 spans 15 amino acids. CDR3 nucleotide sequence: TGCGCCAGCAGCTTCAGGGAGCTATACACCGGGGAGCTGTTTTTT. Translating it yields CASSFRELYTGELFF.

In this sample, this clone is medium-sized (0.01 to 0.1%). CDR3 protein: CARGQLNSPLHF. The DNA for the CDR3 is TGTGCCAGGGGACAGCTAAATTCACCCCTCCACTTT. V usage is TRBV19 and J usage is TRBJ1-6; 7 nucleotides agree with TRBD1. CDR3 size: 12 residues. CDR1 and CDR2 (germline): LNHDA, SQIVND (reference sequence). V lost 9 bases to trimming and J lost 7 bases; unmatched junction nucleotides: 3.

CDR3 loop: CASSPGLAAATQYF. The CDR3 region has the DNA TGTGCCAGCAGCCCCGGACTAGCGGCTGCTACCCAGTACTTC. The V call is TRBV5-8, the J call TRBJ2-5; 10 bases are a match to TRBD2. CDR3 length equals 14 residues. V lost 4 bases to trimming and J lost 8 bases; unmatched junction nucleotides: 8. Germline V gives CDR1 SGHTS, CDR2 YDEGEE.

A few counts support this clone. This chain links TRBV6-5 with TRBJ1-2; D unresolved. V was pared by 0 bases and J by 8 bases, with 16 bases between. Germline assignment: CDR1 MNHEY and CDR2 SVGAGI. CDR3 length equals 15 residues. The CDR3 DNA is TGTGCCAGCAGTTACTCTTATCGGCTAGCTGGGGGCTACACCTTC. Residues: CASSYSYRLAGGYTF.

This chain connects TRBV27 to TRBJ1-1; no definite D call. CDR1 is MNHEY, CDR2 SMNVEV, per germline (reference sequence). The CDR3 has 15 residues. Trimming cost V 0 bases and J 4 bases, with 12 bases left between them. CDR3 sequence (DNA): TGTGCCAGCAGTTTATCAGGAGGGCTAAGCACTGAAGCTTTCTTT. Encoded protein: CASSLSGGLSTEAFF.

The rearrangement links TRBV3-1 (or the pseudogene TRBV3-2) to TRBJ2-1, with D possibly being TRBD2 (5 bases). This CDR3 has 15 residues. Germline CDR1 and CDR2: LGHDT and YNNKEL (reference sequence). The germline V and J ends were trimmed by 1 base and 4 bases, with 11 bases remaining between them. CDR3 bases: TGTGCCAGCAGCCAAGGCCCGGAGGAATACAATGAGCAGTTCTTC. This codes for CASSQGPEEYNEQFF.

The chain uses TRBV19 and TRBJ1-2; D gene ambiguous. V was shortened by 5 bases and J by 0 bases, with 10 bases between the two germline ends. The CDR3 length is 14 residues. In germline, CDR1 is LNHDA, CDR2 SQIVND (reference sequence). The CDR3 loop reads CASSVHRANYGYTF. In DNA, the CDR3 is TGTGCCAGTAGTGTTCACAGAGCTAACTATGGCTACACCTTC.

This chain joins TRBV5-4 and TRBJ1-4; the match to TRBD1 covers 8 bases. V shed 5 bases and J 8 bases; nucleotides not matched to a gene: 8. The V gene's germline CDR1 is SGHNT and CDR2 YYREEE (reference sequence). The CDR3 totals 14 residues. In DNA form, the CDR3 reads TGTGCCAGCAGTCAACAGGGGGTGGAGGAAAAACTGTTTTTT. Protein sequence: CASSQQGVEEKLFF.

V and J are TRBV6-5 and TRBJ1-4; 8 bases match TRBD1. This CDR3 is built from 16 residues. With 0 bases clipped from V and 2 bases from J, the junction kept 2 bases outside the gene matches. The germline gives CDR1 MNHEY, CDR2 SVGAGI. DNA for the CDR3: TGTGCCAGCAGTTACTCTAGGACAGGGACTAATGAAAAACTGTTTTTT. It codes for CASSYSRTGTNEKLFF.

The CDR3 here is CASSKVVGDRTLEGSNQPQHF. CDR3 sequence (DNA): TGTGCCAGCAGCAAAGTGGTTGGGGACAGGACCCTAGAGGGTAGCAATCAGCCCCAGCATTTT. This sequence joins TRBV21-1 and TRBJ1-5; the DNA was not used to check the table's D call, TRBD1. TRBV21-1 is assigned pseudogene status. This CDR3 is 21 amino acids long.

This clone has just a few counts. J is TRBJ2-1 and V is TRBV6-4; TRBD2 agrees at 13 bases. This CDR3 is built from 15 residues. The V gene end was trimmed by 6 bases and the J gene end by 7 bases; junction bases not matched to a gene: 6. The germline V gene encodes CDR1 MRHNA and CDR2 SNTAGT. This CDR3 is CASSTGTSGANEQFF. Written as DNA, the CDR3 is TGTGCCAGCAGCACCGGGACTAGCGGGGCGAATGAGCAGTTCTTC.

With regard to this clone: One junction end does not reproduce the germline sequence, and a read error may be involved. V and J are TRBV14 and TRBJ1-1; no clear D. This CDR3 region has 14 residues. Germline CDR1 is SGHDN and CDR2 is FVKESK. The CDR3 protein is CASSHTGGNIEAFF. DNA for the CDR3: TGTGCCAGCAGCCACACGGGCGGGAACATTGAAGCTTTCTTT.

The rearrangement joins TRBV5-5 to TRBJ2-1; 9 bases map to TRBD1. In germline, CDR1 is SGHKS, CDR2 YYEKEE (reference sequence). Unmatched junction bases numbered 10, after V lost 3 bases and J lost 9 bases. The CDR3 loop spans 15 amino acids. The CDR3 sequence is CASSYSGTGIGEQFF. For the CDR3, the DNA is TGTGCCAGCAGCTACTCCGGGACAGGGATTGGTGAGCAGTTCTTC.

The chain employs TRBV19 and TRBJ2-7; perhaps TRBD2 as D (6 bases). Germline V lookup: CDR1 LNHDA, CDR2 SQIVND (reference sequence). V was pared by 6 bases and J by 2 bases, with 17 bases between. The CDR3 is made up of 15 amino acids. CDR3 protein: CASSQPGTETYEQYF. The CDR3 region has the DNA TGTGCCAGTAGCCAGCCCGGGACTGAGACCTACGAGCAGTACTTC.

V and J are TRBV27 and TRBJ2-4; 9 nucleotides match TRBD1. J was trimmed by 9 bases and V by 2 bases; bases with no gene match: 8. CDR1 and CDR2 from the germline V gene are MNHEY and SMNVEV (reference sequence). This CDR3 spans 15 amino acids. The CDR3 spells CASSLIGTGLAIQYF. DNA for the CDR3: TGTGCCAGCAGTTTAATTGGGACAGGGCTTGCCATTCAGTACTTC.

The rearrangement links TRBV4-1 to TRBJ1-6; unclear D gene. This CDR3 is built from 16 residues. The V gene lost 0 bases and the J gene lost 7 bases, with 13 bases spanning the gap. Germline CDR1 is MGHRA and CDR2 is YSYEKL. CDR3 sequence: CASSQDGMGVNSPLHF. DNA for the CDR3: TGCGCCAGCAGCCAAGACGGGATGGGCGTAAATTCACCCCTCCACTTT.

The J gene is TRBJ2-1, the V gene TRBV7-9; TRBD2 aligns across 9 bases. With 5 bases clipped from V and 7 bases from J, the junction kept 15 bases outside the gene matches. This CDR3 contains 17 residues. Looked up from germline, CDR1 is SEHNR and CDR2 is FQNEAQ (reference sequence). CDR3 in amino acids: CASSPRLAGSRGNEQFF. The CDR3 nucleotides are TGTGCCAGCAGCCCTAGGCTAGCGGGGTCCAGGGGAAATGAGCAGTTCTTC.

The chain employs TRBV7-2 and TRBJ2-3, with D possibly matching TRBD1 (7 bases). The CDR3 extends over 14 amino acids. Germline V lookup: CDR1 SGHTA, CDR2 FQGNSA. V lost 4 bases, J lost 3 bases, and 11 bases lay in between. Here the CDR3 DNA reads TGTGCCAGCAGCTCACAGGGGAGGACAGATACGCAGTATTTT. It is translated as CASSSQGRTDTQYF.

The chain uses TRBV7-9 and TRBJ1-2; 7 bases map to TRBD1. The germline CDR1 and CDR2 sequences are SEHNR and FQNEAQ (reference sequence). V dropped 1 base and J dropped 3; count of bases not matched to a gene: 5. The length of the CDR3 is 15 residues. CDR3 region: CASSLGQGVDYGYTF. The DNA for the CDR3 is TGTGCCAGCAGCTTAGGTCAGGGGGTTGACTATGGCTACACCTTC.

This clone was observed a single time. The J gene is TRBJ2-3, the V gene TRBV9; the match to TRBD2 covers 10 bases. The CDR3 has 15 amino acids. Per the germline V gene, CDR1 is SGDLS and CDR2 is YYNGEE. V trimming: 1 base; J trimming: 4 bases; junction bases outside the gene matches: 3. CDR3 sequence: CASSVLAGAPDTQYF. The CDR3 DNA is TGTGCCAGCAGCGTACTAGCGGGGGCCCCAGATACGCAGTATTTT.

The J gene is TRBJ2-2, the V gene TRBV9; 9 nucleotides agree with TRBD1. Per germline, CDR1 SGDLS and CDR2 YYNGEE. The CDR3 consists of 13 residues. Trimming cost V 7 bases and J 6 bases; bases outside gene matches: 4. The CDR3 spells CASGGQGSGELFF. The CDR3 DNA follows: TGTGCCAGCGGGGGACAGGGCTCCGGGGAGCTGTTTTTT.

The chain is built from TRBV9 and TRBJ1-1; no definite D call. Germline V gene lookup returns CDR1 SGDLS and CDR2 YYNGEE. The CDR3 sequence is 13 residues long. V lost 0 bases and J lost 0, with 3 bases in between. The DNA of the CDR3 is TGTGCCAGCAGCGTAGCTATGAACACTGAAGCTTTCTTT. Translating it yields CASSVAMNTEAFF.